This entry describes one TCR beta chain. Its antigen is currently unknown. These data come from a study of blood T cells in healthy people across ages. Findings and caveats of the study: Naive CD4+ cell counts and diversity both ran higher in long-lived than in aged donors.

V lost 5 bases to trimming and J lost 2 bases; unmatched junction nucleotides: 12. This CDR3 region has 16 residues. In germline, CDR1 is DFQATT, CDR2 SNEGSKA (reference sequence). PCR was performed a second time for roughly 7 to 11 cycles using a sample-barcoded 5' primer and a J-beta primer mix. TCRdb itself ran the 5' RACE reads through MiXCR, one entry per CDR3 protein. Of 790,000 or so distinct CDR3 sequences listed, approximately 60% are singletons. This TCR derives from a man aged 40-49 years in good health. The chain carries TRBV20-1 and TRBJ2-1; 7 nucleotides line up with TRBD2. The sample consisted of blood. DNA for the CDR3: TGCAGTGCTGAGAGGGCTAGCGGCTCAGCCTACAATGAGCAGTTCTTC. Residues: CSAERASGSAYNEQFF.